Detailed here is one T cell receptor beta chain. Its antigen is not known. In germline, CDR1 is SQVTM, CDR2 ANQGSEA. CDR3 length: 13 residues. The junction had 7 bases not matched to a gene; V was cut back by 6 bases and J by 4 bases. Use of 60 Vbeta and 13 Jbeta primers characterized the PCR. Here immunoSEQ multiplex PCR was the method, and the copy in TCRdb shows in-frame clones only, minus some. Its table lists 60,000 or so clones. The source of the sample is a study of cytomegalovirus exposure and HLA in healthy donors. The study's findings and limits: TCR beta V- and J-gene trimming was later associated with a missense DCLRE1C variant. The records held CMV serostatus as the only immune exposure information.

Source material: PBMCs. The rearrangement links TRBV29-1 to TRBJ2-7; 9 bases are a match to TRBD2. This TCR derives from a woman aged 18-29 years in good health and CMV-seronegative. The CDR3 sequence is CSVRAGGRYEQYF. The CDR3 nucleotides are TGCAGCGTCCGAGCGGGAGGACGTTACGAGCAGTACTTC.